These T cell receptor beta chains were read from a single sample in a study of shared clonotypes between healthy human individuals. Sequencing was performed with immunoSEQ multiplex PCR; in TCRdb, only in-frame clones are kept and a portion is missing. Found here are 2 million to 2.5 million clones, about 94% of them singletons; the top ten hold over 0.1%. Sequences were obtained from naive CD4+ T cells sorted from blood. Source of these receptors: a man aged 18 to 29 in good health. CDR3s include the opening cysteine and the closing phenylalanine or tryptophan. Fields, in order: J gene, clone size, V gene, D gene, CDR3 protein, CDR3 DNA. The D gene is left open where the match is weak. For some rows the clone size is stated as once, few or many, or as a class when expanded; others skip it.

j_gene: TRBJ2-5; abundance: NA; v_gene: TRBV2; d_gene: TRBD1; CDR3aa: CATRDRSIGETQYF; CDR3nt: TGTGCCACCCGGGACAGGTCAATCGGGGAGACCCAGTACTTC
j_gene: TRBJ2-5; abundance: NA; v_gene: TRBV9; d_gene: TRBD2; CDR3aa: CASSFSAGAGETQYF; CDR3nt: TGTGCCAGCAGCTTTTCAGCGGGAGCCGGAGAGACCCAGTACTTC
j_gene: TRBJ2-7; abundance: NA; v_gene: TRBV5-1; d_gene: NA; CDR3aa: CASSRMPGSVEQYF; CDR3nt: TGCGCCAGCAGCAGAATGCCTGGGTCCGTCGAGCAGTACTTC
j_gene: TRBJ2-7; abundance: NA; v_gene: TRBV6-5; d_gene: NA; CDR3aa: CASRFSSGEQYF; CDR3nt: TGTGCCAGCAGATTCAGCTCGGGGGAGCAGTACTTC
j_gene: TRBJ1-5; abundance: NA; v_gene: TRBV11-2; d_gene: NA; CDR3aa: CASSLATDQPQHF; CDR3nt: TGTGCCAGCAGCTTAGCGACAGATCAGCCCCAGCATTTT
j_gene: TRBJ1-2; abundance: NA; v_gene: TRBV19; d_gene: NA; CDR3aa: CASSIKEGETRNGYTF; CDR3nt: TGTGCCAGTAGTATAAAGGAAGGGGAAACTCGGAATGGCTACACCTTC
j_gene: TRBJ2-1; abundance: NA; v_gene: TRBV29-1; d_gene: TRBD2; CDR3aa: CSVESKASGGHNEQFF; CDR3nt: TGCAGCGTTGAGTCTAAGGCTAGCGGGGGCCACAATGAGCAGTTCTTC
j_gene: TRBJ2-5; abundance: NA; v_gene: TRBV7-2; d_gene: NA; CDR3aa: CASSWGKARPETQYF; CDR3nt: TGTGCCAGCAGCTGGGGCAAGGCCCGACCAGAGACCCAGTACTTC
j_gene: TRBJ1-6; abundance: NA; v_gene: TRBV6-5; d_gene: TRBD1; CDR3aa: CASSAGTAYNSPLHF; CDR3nt: TGTGCCAGCAGTGCCGGGACAGCTTATAATTCACCCCTCCACTTT
j_gene: TRBJ2-2; abundance: once; v_gene: TRBV5-8; d_gene: TRBD1; CDR3aa: CASSLAGTGTGELFF; CDR3nt: TGTGCCAGCAGTTTGGCCGGGACAGGGACCGGGGAGCTGTTTTTT
j_gene: TRBJ1-6; abundance: NA; v_gene: TRBV7-2; d_gene: TRBD1; CDR3aa: CASSLDRGTPLHF; CDR3nt: TGTGCCAGCAGCTTGGACAGGGGGACACCCCTCCACTTT
j_gene: TRBJ2-7; abundance: few; v_gene: TRBV14; d_gene: TRBD1; CDR3aa: CASSQGAGSYEQYF; CDR3nt: TGTGCCAGCAGTCAGGGGGCAGGGTCCTACGAGCAGTACTTC
j_gene: TRBJ2-3; abundance: NA; v_gene: TRBV25-1; d_gene: NA; CDR3aa: CASSEYGDTQYF; CDR3nt: TGTGCCAGCAGTGAATACGGAGATACGCAGTATTTT
j_gene: TRBJ1-2; abundance: NA; v_gene: TRBV7-8; d_gene: TRBD1; CDR3aa: CASSLGTGNGYTF; CDR3nt: TGTGCCAGCAGCTTAGGGACAGGGAATGGCTACACCTTC
j_gene: TRBJ2-7; abundance: NA; v_gene: TRBV4-3; d_gene: TRBD2; CDR3aa: CASSPLASGAYEQYF; CDR3nt: TGCGCCAGCAGTCCCCTCGCTAGCGGGGCCTACGAGCAGTACTTC
j_gene: TRBJ2-3; abundance: NA; v_gene: TRBV29-1; d_gene: NA; CDR3aa: CSVGSGGGPDTQYF; CDR3nt: TGCAGCGTTGGATCAGGGGGGGGTCCAGATACGCAGTATTTT
j_gene: TRBJ2-7; abundance: NA; v_gene: TRBV28; d_gene: NA; CDR3aa: CASRSYSGRYEQYF; CDR3nt: TGTGCCAGCCGGTCTTATAGCGGTCGCTACGAGCAGTACTTC
j_gene: TRBJ2-2; abundance: NA; v_gene: TRBV19; d_gene: NA; CDR3aa: CASSSWVSGELFF; CDR3nt: TGTGCCAGTAGTTCCTGGGTATCCGGGGAGCTGTTTTTT
j_gene: TRBJ2-2; abundance: NA; v_gene: TRBV5-1; d_gene: TRBD2; CDR3aa: CASSLGTSGSNTGELFF; CDR3nt: TGCGCCAGCAGCTTGGGTACTAGCGGGAGTAATACCGGGGAGCTGTTTTTT
j_gene: TRBJ1-1; abundance: NA; v_gene: TRBV7-2; d_gene: TRBD1; CDR3aa: CASRLTGAAGNTEAFF; CDR3nt: TGTGCCAGCAGGCTAACAGGGGCGGCGGGGAACACTGAAGCTTTCTTT
j_gene: TRBJ2-7; abundance: NA; v_gene: TRBV11-2; d_gene: TRBD1; CDR3aa: CASSLGATGLYEQYF; CDR3nt: TGTGCCAGCAGCTTAGGGGCGACAGGGCTCTACGAGCAGTACTTC
j_gene: TRBJ1-5; abundance: NA; v_gene: TRBV6-6; d_gene: NA; CDR3aa: CANSAGVNQPQHF; CDR3nt: TGTGCCAACTCTGCAGGGGTTAATCAGCCCCAGCATTTT
j_gene: TRBJ2-7; abundance: NA; v_gene: TRBV18; d_gene: TRBD1; CDR3aa: CASSRDRGDEQYF; CDR3nt: TGTGCCAGCTCCCGGGACAGGGGGGACGAGCAGTACTTC
j_gene: TRBJ2-7; abundance: once; v_gene: TRBV18; d_gene: NA; CDR3aa: CASSLRDTYEQYF; CDR3nt: TGTGCCAGCTCACTCCGGGACACCTACGAGCAGTACTTC
j_gene: TRBJ2-5; abundance: NA; v_gene: TRBV6-5; d_gene: NA; CDR3aa: CASGRLQETQYF; CDR3nt: TGTGCCAGCGGGCGGCTCCAAGAGACCCAGTACTTC
j_gene: TRBJ1-4; abundance: NA; v_gene: TRBV5-1; d_gene: NA; CDR3aa: CASSLDSNEKLFF; CDR3nt: TGCGCCAGCAGCCTAGACAGTAATGAAAAACTGTTTTTT
j_gene: TRBJ1-2; abundance: NA; v_gene: TRBV4-3; d_gene: NA; CDR3aa: CASSQDTGVGSYGYTF; CDR3nt: TGCGCCAGCAGCCAAGATACAGGAGTAGGCTCATATGGCTACACCTTC
j_gene: TRBJ1-1; abundance: NA; v_gene: TRBV9; d_gene: NA; CDR3aa: CASSPDWVTNTEAFF; CDR3nt: TGTGCCAGCAGCCCAGATTGGGTAACGAACACTGAAGCTTTCTTT
j_gene: TRBJ2-5; abundance: NA; v_gene: TRBV5-6; d_gene: NA; CDR3aa: CASTQPIRMRGRGETQYF; CDR3nt: TGTGCCAGCACCCAACCTATCCGCATGCGGGGTAGGGGAGAGACCCAGTACTTC
j_gene: TRBJ1-1; abundance: NA; v_gene: TRBV6-6; d_gene: NA; CDR3aa: CASEMSGMNTEAFF; CDR3nt: TGTGCCAGCGAAATGAGCGGGATGAACACTGAAGCTTTCTTT
j_gene: TRBJ2-1; abundance: NA; v_gene: TRBV5-4; d_gene: TRBD2; CDR3aa: CASSLASGGSYNEQFF; CDR3nt: TGTGCCAGCAGCTTGGCCAGCGGGGGCTCCTACAATGAGCAGTTCTTC
j_gene: TRBJ2-3; abundance: NA; v_gene: TRBV9; d_gene: TRBD1; CDR3aa: CASSATGGWTDTQYF; CDR3nt: TGTGCCAGCAGCGCGACAGGGGGGTGGACAGATACGCAGTATTTT
j_gene: TRBJ1-5; abundance: NA; v_gene: TRBV7-9; d_gene: NA; CDR3aa: CASSFADSNQPQHF; CDR3nt: TGTGCCAGCAGCTTCGCAGATAGCAATCAGCCCCAGCATTTT
j_gene: TRBJ1-2; abundance: NA; v_gene: TRBV27; d_gene: TRBD1; CDR3aa: CASSKTGDYGYTF; CDR3nt: TGTGCCAGCAGTAAAACAGGGGACTATGGCTACACCTTC
j_gene: TRBJ1-5; abundance: once; v_gene: TRBV6-5; d_gene: NA; CDR3aa: CASSPDSNQPQHF; CDR3nt: TGTGCCAGCAGTCCGGATAGCAATCAGCCCCAGCATTTT
j_gene: TRBJ1-3; abundance: NA; v_gene: TRBV2; d_gene: NA; CDR3aa: CASSRAGNTIYF; CDR3nt: TGTGCCAGCAGCCGAGCTGGAAACACCATATATTTT